The clone carrying this T cell receptor (beta chain) was seen only a few times. This sample is drawn from a study of blood T cell repertoires in COVID-19. Per the original methods: Using reference gene primer amplification, nucleated cell counts were estimated. Sequencing used immunoSEQ multiplex PCR; TCRdb keeps in-frame clones, though not all of them. D and trimming come from the DNA, and the V and J calls and clone size come from that table. Of around 250,000 clones listed, approximately 89% were seen once; the top ten hold around 1.5%. The sample taken for sequencing was peripheral blood. The TCR sequence derives from a woman aged 55-70 years who had recovered from COVID-19.

In DNA form, the CDR3 reads TGTGCCAGCAGCTTAGGCGGACTCGGCTCTGGAAACACCATATATTTT. Translating it yields CASSLGGLGSGNTIYF. V is TRBV11-3 and J is TRBJ1-3; no clear D. The germline V gene encodes CDR1 SGHNT and CDR2 YENEEA. This CDR3 has 16 amino acids. Trimming left V 1 base short and J 0 bases short, with 10 bases between.